These 21 T cell receptor beta chains share one sample of origin, sequenced in a study of beta chain features in type 1 diabetes. All of the isolated RNA was reverse transcribed, so expressed TCRB transcripts were sequenced. Data came from immunoSEQ multiplex PCR; TCRdb stores just in-frame clones and leaves some out. The sample yields 400,000 to 550,000 clones, about an eighth seen once. The sample consisted of naive CD4+ T cells from blood. Receptors originate from a woman aged 18-29 years in good health.

This clone was observed many times. The gene calls are TRBV23-1 and TRBJ2-4; a possible D gene is TRBD2 (5 bases). TRBV23-1 is an ORF, and what it does is uncertain. V was pared by 4 bases and J by 6 bases, with 19 bases between. The length of the CDR3 is 16 residues. In DNA form, the CDR3 reads TGCGCCAGCAGTCGGGGAGAACGTTATACGATAAACATTCAGTACTTC. Translation gives CASSRGERYTINIQYF.

The V and J genes are TRBV5-6 and TRBJ2-6, with D hard to call. Trimming cost V 0 bases and J 3 bases, with 4 bases left between them. CDR1 and CDR2 from the germline V gene are SGHDT and YYEEEE. The CDR3 length is 14 residues. CDR3 protein: CASSLAGGANVLTF. CDR3 bases: TGTGCCAGCAGCTTGGCGGGTGGGGCCAACGTCCTGACTTTC. The complete variable domain, with remaining parts taken from reference TRBV5-6 and TRBJ2-6, reads DAGVTQSPTHLIKTRGQQVTLRCSPKSGHDTVSWYQQALGQGPQFIFQYYEEEERQRGNFPDRFSGHQFPNYSSELNVNALLLGDSALYLCASSLAGGANVLTFGAGSRLTVL.

This clone was counted a few times. V usage is TRBV15 and J usage is TRBJ2-1, with 7 bases identical to TRBD2. Germline-derived CDR1 and CDR2 are LNHNV and YYDKDF (reference sequence). The junction had 6 bases not matched to a gene; V was cut back by 0 bases and J by 13 bases. This CDR3 region has 13 residues. CDR3 loop: CATSRDGSGEQFF. The CDR3 region has the DNA TGTGCCACCAGCAGAGATGGAAGCGGGGAACAGTTCTTC.

The V and J genes are TRBV6-6 and TRBJ2-4, with D possibly called TRBD1 or TRBD2 (5 bases each). Trimming removed 2 bases at V and 0 bases at J, with 8 bases between. The CDR3 runs to 15 residues. The V gene's germline CDR1 is MNHNY and CDR2 SVGAGI (reference sequence). This CDR3 reads CASSYQGTAKNIQYF. CDR3 nucleotides: TGTGCCAGCAGTTACCAAGGGACAGCCAAAAACATTCAGTACTTC.

This clone was seen only a few times. This sequence joins TRBV7-2 and TRBJ2-1, with a weak D call TRBD1 (5 bases). V shed 5 bases and J shed 9 bases, with 11 bases lying between them. The CDR3 is 12 residues long. Germline lookup yields CDR1 SGHTA and CDR2 FQGNSA. The CDR3: CASSGHRFEQFF. The CDR3 region has the DNA TGTGCCAGCAGCGGCCACAGGTTTGAGCAGTTCTTC.

There are a few counts of this clone. The chain combines TRBV6-5 with TRBJ2-7, with D perhaps TRBD2 (5 bases). Germline values: CDR1 MNHEY, CDR2 SVGAGI. This CDR3 is 13 amino acids long. Trimming left V 5 bases short and J 6 bases short, with 14 bases between. CDR3 loop: CASSRKEVFEQYF. The DNA of the CDR3 is TGTGCCAGCAGTCGCAAGGAGGTTTTCGAGCAGTACTTC.

The V call is TRBV10-3, the J call TRBJ2-1; D is perhaps TRBD1 or TRBD2 (5 bases each). V lost 6 bases and J lost 6, with 18 bases in between. The CDR3 length is 15 residues. Germline CDR1 and CDR2: ENHRY and SYGVKD. The CDR3 DNA is TGTGCCATCAGCCCGACCGGGACGGTAAGCAATGAGCAGTTCTTC. Its protein is CAISPTGTVSNEQFF.

This clone showed up just a few times. V and J are TRBV7-3 and TRBJ2-2; D uncertain. The CDR3 has 15 residues. Germline V gene data show CDR1 as SGHTA and CDR2 as FQGTGA. The V end lost 4 bases, the J end lost 0 bases, and 9 bases lay between the germline ends. The CDR3 reads CASSSPDPNTGELFF. In DNA, the CDR3 is TGTGCCAGCAGCTCCCCCGATCCGAACACCGGGGAGCTGTTTTTT.

The chain couples TRBV2 to TRBJ2-3; D ambiguous. In germline, CDR1 is SNHLY, CDR2 FYNNEI. Trimming took off 8 bases at V and 2 bases at J, with 11 bases between the two ends. The CDR3 extends over 13 amino acids. The CDR3 spells CASGPRYTDTQYF. CDR3 DNA sequence: TGTGCCAGCGGGCCTAGATACACAGATACGCAGTATTTT.

Concerning this clone: Since a much larger clone is just one base distant, this may be a read error. This same CDR3 is encoded by further DNA sequences in the sample. J is TRBJ1-2 and V is TRBV30; TRBD1 matches 7 bases. The CDR3 sequence is 13 residues long. The germline V gene encodes CDR1 GTSNPN and CDR2 SVGIG (reference sequence). The J segment lost 8 bases and the V segment lost 2 bases, leaving 8 bases of the junction unmatched. CDR3 residues: CAWSLRTGSGYTF. The CDR3 region has the DNA TGTGCCTGGAGTCTCCGGACAGGCTCGGGCTACACCTTC.

V and J are TRBV6-1 and TRBJ2-3; 7 bases are shared with TRBD1. The CDR3 consists of 15 residues. CDR1 and CDR2 from the germline V gene are MNHNS and SASEGT. Trimming removed 7 bases from V and 2 bases from J; junction bases left unmatched: 9. CDR3 nucleotide sequence: TGTGCCAGCAATCCCCTAGGGACAGCCACAGATACGCAGTATTTT. Its translation is CASNPLGTATDTQYF.

The rearrangement links TRBV18 to TRBJ2-5, with D possibly matching TRBD2 (5 bases). The V end was cut by 2 bases, the J end by 5 bases, with 15 bases between. CDR3 length equals 15 residues. The germline V gene has CDR1 KGHSH and CDR2 LQKENI. The CDR3 loop is CASSPGLAPGETQYF. In DNA form, the CDR3 reads TGTGCCAGCTCACCAGGTCTAGCCCCTGGGGAGACCCAGTACTTC.

This chain connects TRBV15 to TRBJ1-1; D might be TRBD1 (5 bases). CDR3 length equals 17 residues. V was pared by 2 bases and J by 2 bases, with 18 bases between. Looked up from germline, CDR1 is LNHNV and CDR2 is YYDKDF (reference sequence). The CDR3 nucleotides read TGTGCCACCAGCAGAAAAAGAGACAGACAAACCAACACTGAAGCTTTCTTT. It translates to CATSRKRDRQTNTEAFF.

This clone occurred a few times. The rearrangement links TRBV5-4 to TRBJ2-7; 7 bases map to TRBD2. Looked up from germline, CDR1 is SGHNT and CDR2 is YYREEE (reference sequence). V dropped 5 bases and J dropped 4; count of bases not matched to a gene: 9. The CDR3 length is 14 residues. The CDR3 bases are TGTGCCAGCAGAGCGGGGCCGGAGATATACGAGCAGTACTTC. Its protein is CASRAGPEIYEQYF.

This clone was counted a few times. This chain joins TRBV14 and TRBJ2-3; 7 bases are a match to TRBD1. Germline assignment: CDR1 SGHDN and CDR2 FVKESK. V lost 6 bases and J lost 2; bases outside the gene matches: 8. This CDR3 comprises 15 residues. In nucleotides, the CDR3 is TGTGCCAGCAGGCCACAGGGGAAAAACACAGATACGCAGTATTTT. Its translation: CASRPQGKNTDTQYF.

In its sample, this clone was seen a few times. The chain is built from TRBV5-1 and TRBJ2-3, with a weak D call TRBD1 (5 bases). In germline, CDR1 is SGHRS, CDR2 YFSETQ. The CDR3 length is 15 residues. Trimming shortened V by 4 bases and J by 1 base, and 13 bases separated the two germline ends. CDR3 DNA sequence: TGCGCCAGCAGCCCACAGGTGAAGGGCACAGATACGCAGTATTTT. Translating it yields CASSPQVKGTDTQYF.

This clone was seen only a few times. CDR3 protein: CASSQSNGANVLTF. The DNA of the CDR3 is TGCGCCAGCAGCCAATCTAATGGGGCCAACGTCCTGACTTTC. This chain links TRBV4-3 with TRBJ2-6, with D unclear. Trimming removed 2 bases from V and 3 bases from J, with 5 bases in between. CDR3 size: 14 residues. CDR1 and CDR2 (germline): LGHNA, YSLEER.

This clone was seen more than once but under ten times. V usage is TRBV4-2 and J usage is TRBJ1-1; TRBD1 matches at 7 bases. The CDR3 totals 12 residues. With V trimmed by 5 bases and J by 10 bases, 7 bases remained unmatched. Per germline, CDR1 LGHNA and CDR2 YNFKEQ. The DNA of the CDR3 is TGTGCCAGCAGCATGGACAGGACGGGAGCTTTCTTT. Its protein product is CASSMDRTGAFF.

The chain is built from TRBV6-6 and TRBJ2-3; 10 bases are shared with TRBD1. Looked up from germline, CDR1 is MNHNY and CDR2 is SVGAGI (reference sequence). Losses at the gene ends were 6 bases for V and 4 bases for J; bases not matched to a gene: 10. The CDR3 is 16 amino acids. This chain's CDR3 is CASRPRPGQGPDTQYF. The CDR3, as DNA: TGTGCCAGCAGACCCCGGCCGGGACAGGGGCCAGATACGCAGTATTTT.

The rearrangement links TRBV18 to TRBJ2-2; D not certain. Germline V lookup: CDR1 KGHSH, CDR2 LQKENI. This CDR3 comprises 16 residues. Trimming pared 3 bases from V and 3 bases from J, leaving 14 bases between. Here the CDR3 DNA reads TGTGCCAGCTCACCCCCCTCCGCAGGAGACACCGGGGAGCTGTTTTTT. It translates to CASSPPSAGDTGELFF.

In this sample, this clone turned up a few times. J is TRBJ2-1 and V is TRBV7-2; 15 nucleotides agree with TRBD2. This CDR3 has 16 residues. The trim removed 3 bases at V and 7 bases at J, leaving 4 bases unmatched. The germline V gene encodes CDR1 SGHTA and CDR2 FQGNSA. The CDR3 region is CASSFPGLAGGNEQFF. CDR3 DNA: TGTGCCAGCAGCTTCCCGGGACTAGCGGGGGGTAATGAGCAGTTCTTC. The entire variable domain, with the rest obtained from reference TRBV7-2 and TRBJ2-1, is as follows: GAGVSQSPSNKVTEKGKDVELRCDPISGHTALYWYRQSLGQGLEFLIYFQGNSAPDKSGLPSDRFSAERTGGSVSTLTIQRTQQEDSAVYLCASSFPGLAGGNEQFFGPGTRLTVL.